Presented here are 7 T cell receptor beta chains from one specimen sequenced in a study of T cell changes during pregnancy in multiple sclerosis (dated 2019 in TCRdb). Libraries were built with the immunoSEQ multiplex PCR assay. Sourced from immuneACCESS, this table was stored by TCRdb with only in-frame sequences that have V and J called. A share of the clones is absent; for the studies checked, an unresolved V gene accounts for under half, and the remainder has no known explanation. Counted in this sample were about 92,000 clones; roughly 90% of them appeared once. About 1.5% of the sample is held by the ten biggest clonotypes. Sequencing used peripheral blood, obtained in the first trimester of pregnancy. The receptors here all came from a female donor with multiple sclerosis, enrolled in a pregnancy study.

In DNA, the CDR3 is TGTGCCAGCAGTTTATGGGCAGGGGATGAAAAACTGTTTTTT. Translated, it gives CASSLWAGDEKLFF. The chain is built from TRBV27 and TRBJ1-4, with TRBD1 as a possible D gene (6 bases). The CDR3 has 14 residues. Trimming stripped 1 base from V and 6 bases from J, with 9 bases between. The germline V gene has CDR1 MNHEY and CDR2 SMNVEV (reference sequence).

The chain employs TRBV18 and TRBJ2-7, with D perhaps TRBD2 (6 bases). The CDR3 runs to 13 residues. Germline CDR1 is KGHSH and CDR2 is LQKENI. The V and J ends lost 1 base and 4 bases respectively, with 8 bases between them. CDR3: CASSPLGGYEQYF. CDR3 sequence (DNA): TGTGCCAGCTCACCACTCGGGGGTTACGAGCAGTACTTC.

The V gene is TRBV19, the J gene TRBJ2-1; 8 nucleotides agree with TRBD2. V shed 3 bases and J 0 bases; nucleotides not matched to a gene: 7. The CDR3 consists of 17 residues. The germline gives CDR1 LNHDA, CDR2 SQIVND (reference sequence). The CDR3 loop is CASSIRIAGSSYNEQFF. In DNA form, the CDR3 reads TGTGCCAGTAGTATTCGTATAGCGGGGAGCTCCTACAATGAGCAGTTCTTC.

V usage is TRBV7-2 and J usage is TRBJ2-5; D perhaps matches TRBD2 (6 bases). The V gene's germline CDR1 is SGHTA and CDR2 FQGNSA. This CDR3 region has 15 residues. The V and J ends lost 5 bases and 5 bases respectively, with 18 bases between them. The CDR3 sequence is CASSPPGVLRETQYF. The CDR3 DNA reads TGTGCCAGCAGCCCTCCGGGGGTACTCCGGGAGACCCAGTACTTC.

The CDR3 sequence is CATWGWTGDTYEQYF. The CDR3 region has the DNA TGTGCCACCTGGGGATGGACAGGGGACACCTACGAGCAGTACTTC. The rearrangement uses TRBV19 and TRBJ2-7, with 9 bases matching TRBD1. V lost 10 bases, J lost 2 bases, and 12 bases stayed unmatched. Looked up from germline, CDR1 is LNHDA and CDR2 is SQIVND (reference sequence). The CDR3 runs to 15 residues.

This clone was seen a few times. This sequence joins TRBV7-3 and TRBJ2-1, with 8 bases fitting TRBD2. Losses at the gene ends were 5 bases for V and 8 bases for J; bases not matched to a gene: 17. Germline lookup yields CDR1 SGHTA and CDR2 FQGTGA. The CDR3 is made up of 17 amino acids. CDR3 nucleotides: TGTGCCAGCAGCCCACGCCCCGCGGGAGGCGTGGTTGATGAGCAGTTCTTC. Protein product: CASSPRPAGGVVDEQFF.

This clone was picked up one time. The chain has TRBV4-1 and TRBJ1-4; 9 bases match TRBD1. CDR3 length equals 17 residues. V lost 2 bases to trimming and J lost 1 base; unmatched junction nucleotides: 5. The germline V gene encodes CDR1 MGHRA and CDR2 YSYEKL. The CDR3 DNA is TGCGCCAGCAGCCAAAAGGGACAGGGACGAACTAATGAAAAACTGTTTTTT. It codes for CASSQKGQGRTNEKLFF.